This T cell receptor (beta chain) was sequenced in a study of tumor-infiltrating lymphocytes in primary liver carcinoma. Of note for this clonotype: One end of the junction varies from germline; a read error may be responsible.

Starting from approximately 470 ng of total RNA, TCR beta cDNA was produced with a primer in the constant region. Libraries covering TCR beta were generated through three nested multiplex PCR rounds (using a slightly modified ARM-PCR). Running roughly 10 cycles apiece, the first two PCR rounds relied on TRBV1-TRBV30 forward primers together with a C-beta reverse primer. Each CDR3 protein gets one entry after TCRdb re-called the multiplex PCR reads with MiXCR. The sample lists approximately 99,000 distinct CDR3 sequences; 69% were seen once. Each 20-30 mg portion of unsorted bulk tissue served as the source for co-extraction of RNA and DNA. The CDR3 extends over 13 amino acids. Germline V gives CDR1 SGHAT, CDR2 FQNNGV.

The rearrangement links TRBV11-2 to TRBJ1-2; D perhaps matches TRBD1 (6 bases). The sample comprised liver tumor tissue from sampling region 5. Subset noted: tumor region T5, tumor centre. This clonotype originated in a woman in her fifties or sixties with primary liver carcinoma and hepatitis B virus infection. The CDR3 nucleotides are TGTGCCAGCAGATCAGACAGGAACTATGGCTACATCTTC. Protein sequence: CASRSDRNYGYIF.